A selection of T cell receptor beta chains follows, all from one sample in a study of T-cell memory formation after mild COVID-19. MiXCR was run by TCRdb on the 5' RACE reads, yielding one entry per CDR3 protein. Here the sample spans roughly 110,000 distinct CDR3 sequences, about 15% being singletons. The sample taken for sequencing was PBMCs or a T cell subset sorted from them (not recorded which). The receptors come from an adult woman who had mild COVID-19 (a few samples of this study predate the infection). Cell type and time point are not known. CDR3s include the opening cysteine and the closing phenylalanine or tryptophan. A D gene is named only where the DNA matches it firmly. The size field is filled for only some rows; it gives once, few, many or a size class.

len: 12
v_gene: TRBV18
abundance: NA
j_gene: TRBJ2-3
d_gene: NA
CDR3aa: CASSPSADTQYF
CDR3nt: TGTGCCAGCTCTCCAAGTGCAGATACGCAGTATTTT

len: 14
v_gene: TRBV4-2
abundance: NA
j_gene: TRBJ2-2
d_gene: NA
CDR3aa: CASSQALGTGELFF
CDR3nt: TGTGCCAGCAGCCAAGCTCTGGGCACCGGGGAGCTGTTTTTT

len: 14
v_gene: TRBV6-5
abundance: NA
j_gene: TRBJ1-2
d_gene: TRBD1
CDR3aa: CASSFDRGLDGYTF
CDR3nt: TGTGCCAGCAGTTTTGACAGGGGGCTCGATGGCTACACCTTC

len: 14
v_gene: TRBV6-2/TRBV6-3
abundance: few
j_gene: TRBJ1-1
d_gene: NA
CDR3aa: CASRSAQRVTEAFF
CDR3nt: TGTGCCAGCCGGTCGGCACAGAGGGTAACTGAAGCTTTCTTT

len: 16
v_gene: TRBV19
abundance: NA
j_gene: TRBJ1-6
d_gene: NA
CDR3aa: CASSIDGTSVNSPLHF
CDR3nt: TGTGCCAGTAGTATAGACGGGACCTCCGTTAATTCACCCCTCCACTTT

len: 14
v_gene: TRBV11-1
abundance: NA
j_gene: TRBJ2-1
d_gene: TRBD1
CDR3aa: CASSNGQGFNEQFF
CDR3nt: TGTGCCAGCAGCAATGGACAGGGCTTCAATGAGCAGTTCTTC

len: 17
v_gene: TRBV3-1
abundance: few
j_gene: TRBJ2-1
d_gene: TRBD2
CDR3aa: CASSPIASGGSYNEQFF
CDR3nt: TGTGCCAGCAGCCCGATCGCTAGCGGGGGATCTTACAATGAGCAGTTCTTC

len: 14
v_gene: TRBV9
abundance: NA
j_gene: TRBJ2-1
d_gene: NA
CDR3aa: CASSVGDLYNEQFF
CDR3nt: TGTGCCAGCAGCGTCGGTGACTTGTACAATGAGCAGTTCTTC

len: 18
v_gene: TRBV7-9
abundance: few
j_gene: TRBJ2-6
d_gene: NA
CDR3aa: CASRPVQATDSGANVLTF
CDR3nt: TGTGCCAGCAGGCCCGTACAGGCCACCGACTCTGGGGCCAACGTCCTGACTTTC

len: 15
v_gene: TRBV27
abundance: few
j_gene: TRBJ1-5
d_gene: NA
CDR3aa: CASTLTAYSNQPQHF
CDR3nt: TGTGCCAGCACCCTCACCGCATATAGCAATCAGCCCCAGCATTTT

len: 15
v_gene: TRBV2
abundance: NA
j_gene: TRBJ2-3
d_gene: NA
CDR3aa: CASSSGTISTDTQYF
CDR3nt: TGTGCCAGCAGTTCGGGGACGATTAGCACAGATACGCAGTATTTT

len: 14
v_gene: TRBV7-9
abundance: NA
j_gene: TRBJ2-7
d_gene: TRBD1
CDR3aa: CASSLEDRGNEQYF
CDR3nt: TGTGCCAGCAGCTTAGAGGACAGGGGCAACGAGCAGTACTTC

len: 17
v_gene: TRBV5-1
abundance: few
j_gene: TRBJ1-4
d_gene: TRBD1
CDR3aa: CASSPGTGGSSNEKLFF
CDR3nt: TGCGCCAGCAGCCCCGGGACAGGGGGCTCGTCTAATGAAAAACTGTTTTTT

len: 14
v_gene: TRBV12-3/TRBV12-4
abundance: few
j_gene: TRBJ2-1
d_gene: TRBD1
CDR3aa: CASSSLGQGDEQFF
CDR3nt: TGTGCCAGCAGTTCCCTAGGACAGGGGGATGAGCAGTTCTTC

len: 13
v_gene: TRBV6-5
abundance: NA
j_gene: TRBJ1-1
d_gene: NA
CDR3aa: CASRPRENTEAFF
CDR3nt: TGTGCCAGCAGGCCCAGAGAGAACACTGAAGCTTTCTTT

len: 18
v_gene: TRBV3-1
abundance: few
j_gene: TRBJ1-1
d_gene: NA
CDR3aa: CASSQDLNRDLRNTEAFF
CDR3nt: TGTGCCAGCAGCCAGGATCTAAACAGGGACCTCCGGAACACTGAAGCTTTCTTT

len: 12
v_gene: TRBV7-9
abundance: few
j_gene: TRBJ2-2
d_gene: NA
CDR3aa: CASSPPPGELFF
CDR3nt: TGTGCCAGCAGCCCCCCTCCCGGGGAGCTGTTTTTT